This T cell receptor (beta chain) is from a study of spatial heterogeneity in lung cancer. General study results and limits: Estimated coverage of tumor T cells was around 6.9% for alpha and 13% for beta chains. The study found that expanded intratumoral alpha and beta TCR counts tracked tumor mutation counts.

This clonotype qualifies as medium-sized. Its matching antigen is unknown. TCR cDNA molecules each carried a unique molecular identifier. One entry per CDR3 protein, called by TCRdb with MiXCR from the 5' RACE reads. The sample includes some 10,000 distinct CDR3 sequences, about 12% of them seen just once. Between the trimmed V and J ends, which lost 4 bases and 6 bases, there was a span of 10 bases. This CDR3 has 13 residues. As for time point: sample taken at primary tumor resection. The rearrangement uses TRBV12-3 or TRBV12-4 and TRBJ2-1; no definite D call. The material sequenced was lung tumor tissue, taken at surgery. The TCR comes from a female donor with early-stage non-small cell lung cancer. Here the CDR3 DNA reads TGTGCCAGCAGTTCGCCTATGGGCAATGAGCAGTTCTTC. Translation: CASSSPMGNEQFF.